The TCR beta chain under discussion was sequenced for a study of blood T cell repertoires in COVID-19. Study-wide background: Both acute and convalescent COVID-19 samples were obtained from the United States, Italy and Spain. In each case, the material was cDNA or gDNA derived from T cells, B-cell-depleted T cells, or PBMCs.

It was within 2 weeks before study entry that exposed participants met a COVID-19 case. This CDR3 contains 12 residues. V was clipped by 8 bases and J by 3 bases, with 10 bases between them. In germline, CDR1 is SNHLY, CDR2 FYNNEI. TCRdb's copy holds only in-frame clones and misses some; the assay was immunoSEQ multiplex PCR. Counted here are some 360,000 clones, 88% occurring once; the ten biggest clones make up just over 1%. The sequence came from a woman between 25 and 40 years old who had been exposed to COVID-19. The J gene is TRBJ1-1, the V gene TRBV2; D is uncertain. Sequencing was carried out using PBMCs or T cells enriched from blood (not recorded which). CDR3 in amino acids: CASARGDTEAFF. The DNA of the CDR3 is TGTGCCAGCGCCCGCGGGGACACTGAAGCTTTCTTT. The variable domain in full, completed from reference TRBV2 and TRBJ1-1, reads EPEVTQTPSHQVTQMGQEVILRCVPISNHLYFYWYRQILGQKVEFLVSFYNNEISEKSEIFDDQFSVERPDGSNFTLKIRSTKLEDSAMYFCASARGDTEAFFGQGTRLTVV.